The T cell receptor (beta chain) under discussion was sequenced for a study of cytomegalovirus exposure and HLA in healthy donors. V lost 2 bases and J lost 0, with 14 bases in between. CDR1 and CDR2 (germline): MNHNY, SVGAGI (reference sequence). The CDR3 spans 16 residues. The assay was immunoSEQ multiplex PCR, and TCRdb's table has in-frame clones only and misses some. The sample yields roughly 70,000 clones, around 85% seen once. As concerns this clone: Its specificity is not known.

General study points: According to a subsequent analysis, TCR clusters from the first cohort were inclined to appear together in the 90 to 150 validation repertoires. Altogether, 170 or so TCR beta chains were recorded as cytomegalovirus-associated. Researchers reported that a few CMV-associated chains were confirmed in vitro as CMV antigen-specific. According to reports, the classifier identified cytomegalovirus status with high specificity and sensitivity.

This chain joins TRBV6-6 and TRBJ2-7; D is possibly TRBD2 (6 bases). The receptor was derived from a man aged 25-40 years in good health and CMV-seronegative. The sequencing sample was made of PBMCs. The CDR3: CASSYPYTRGSYEQYF. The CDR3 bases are TGTGCCAGCAGTTACCCGTACACGCGGGGCTCCTACGAGCAGTACTTC.